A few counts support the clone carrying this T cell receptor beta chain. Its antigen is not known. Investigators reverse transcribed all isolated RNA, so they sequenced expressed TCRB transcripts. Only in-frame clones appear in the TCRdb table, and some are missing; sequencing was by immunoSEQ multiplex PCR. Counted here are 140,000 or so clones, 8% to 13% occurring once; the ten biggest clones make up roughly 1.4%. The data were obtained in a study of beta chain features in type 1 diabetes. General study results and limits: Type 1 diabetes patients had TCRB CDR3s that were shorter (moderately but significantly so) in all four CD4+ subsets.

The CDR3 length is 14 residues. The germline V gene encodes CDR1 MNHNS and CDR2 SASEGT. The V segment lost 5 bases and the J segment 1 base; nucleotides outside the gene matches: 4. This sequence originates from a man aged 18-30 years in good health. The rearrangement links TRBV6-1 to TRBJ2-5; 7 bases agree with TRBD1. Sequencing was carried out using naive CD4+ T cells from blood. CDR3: CASSPGQIQETQYF. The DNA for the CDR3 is TGTGCCAGCAGTCCGGGACAGATCCAAGAGACCCAGTACTTC.